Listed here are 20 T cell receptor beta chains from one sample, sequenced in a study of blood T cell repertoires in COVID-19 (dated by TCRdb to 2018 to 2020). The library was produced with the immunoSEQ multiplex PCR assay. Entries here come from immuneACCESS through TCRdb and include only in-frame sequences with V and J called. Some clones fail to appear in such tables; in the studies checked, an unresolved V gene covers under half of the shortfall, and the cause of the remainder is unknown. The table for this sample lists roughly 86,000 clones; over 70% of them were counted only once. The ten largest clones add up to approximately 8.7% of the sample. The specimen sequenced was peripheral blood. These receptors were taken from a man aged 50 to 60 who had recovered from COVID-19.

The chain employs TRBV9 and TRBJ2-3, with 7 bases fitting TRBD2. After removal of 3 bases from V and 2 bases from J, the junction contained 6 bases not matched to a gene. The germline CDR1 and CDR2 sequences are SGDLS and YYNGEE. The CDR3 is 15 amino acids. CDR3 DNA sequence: TGTGCCAGCAGCGGATCCGGGACTATCACAGATACGCAGTATTTT. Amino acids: CASSGSGTITDTQYF.

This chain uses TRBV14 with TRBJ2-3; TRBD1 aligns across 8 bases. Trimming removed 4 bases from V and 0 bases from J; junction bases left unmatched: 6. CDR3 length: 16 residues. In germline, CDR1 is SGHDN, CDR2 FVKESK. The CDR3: CASSRPGQASTDTQYF. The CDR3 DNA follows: TGTGCCAGCAGCCGACCGGGACAGGCTAGCACAGATACGCAGTATTTT.

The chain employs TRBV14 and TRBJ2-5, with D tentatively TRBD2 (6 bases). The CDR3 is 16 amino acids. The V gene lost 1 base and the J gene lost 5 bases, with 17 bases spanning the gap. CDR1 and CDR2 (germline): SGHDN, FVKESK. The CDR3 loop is CASSQVSPGARETQYF. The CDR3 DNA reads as TGTGCCAGCAGCCAAGTTTCCCCGGGAGCCCGGGAGACCCAGTACTTC.

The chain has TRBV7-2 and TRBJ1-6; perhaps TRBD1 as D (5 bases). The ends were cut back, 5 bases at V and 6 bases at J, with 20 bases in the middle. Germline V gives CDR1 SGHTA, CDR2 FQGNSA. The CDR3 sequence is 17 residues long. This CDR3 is CASSARRVQEFNSPLHF. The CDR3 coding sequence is TGTGCCAGCAGCGCCCGGAGGGTACAGGAGTTTAATTCACCCCTCCACTTT.

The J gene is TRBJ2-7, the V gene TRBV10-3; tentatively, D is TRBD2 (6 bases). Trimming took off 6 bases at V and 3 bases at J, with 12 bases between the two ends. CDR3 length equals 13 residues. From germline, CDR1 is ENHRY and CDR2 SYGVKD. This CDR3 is CAISRLEGYEQYF. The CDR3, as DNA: TGTGCCATCAGCCGACTAGAGGGCTACGAGCAGTACTTC.

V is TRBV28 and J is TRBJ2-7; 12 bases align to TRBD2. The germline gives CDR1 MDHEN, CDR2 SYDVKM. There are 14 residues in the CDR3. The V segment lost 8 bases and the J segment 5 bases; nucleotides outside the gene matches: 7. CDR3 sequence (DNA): TGTGCCAGCCTACGACTAGCGGGAGTACACGAGCAGTACTTC. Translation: CASLRLAGVHEQYF.

DNA of the CDR3: TGTGCCAGCAGCTTGCGGACTAGCGGGGATCAGGCCCAGTACTTC. Protein: CASSLRTSGDQAQYF. V gene TRBV5-4 combines with J gene TRBJ2-5; 12 bases line up with TRBD2. V shed 1 base and J 9 bases; nucleotides not matched to a gene: 7. This CDR3 contains 15 residues. The germline gives CDR1 SGHNT, CDR2 YYREEE (reference sequence).

CDR3 amino acids: CASTAGLAGETQYF. The CDR3 DNA reads as TGTGCCAGCACTGCTGGACTAGCGGGCGAGACCCAGTACTTC. The V gene is TRBV7-9, the J gene TRBJ2-5; the match to TRBD2 covers 11 bases. J was trimmed by 5 bases and V by 7 bases; bases with no gene match: 6. CDR1 and CDR2 (germline): SEHNR, FQNEAQ (reference sequence). The CDR3 is 14 residues long.

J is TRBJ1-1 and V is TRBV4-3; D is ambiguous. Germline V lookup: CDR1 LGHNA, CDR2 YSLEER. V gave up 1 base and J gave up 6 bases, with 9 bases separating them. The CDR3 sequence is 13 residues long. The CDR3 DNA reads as TGCGCCAGCAGCCAAGCCGCGGGCGCTGAAGCTTTCTTT. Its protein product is CASSQAAGAEAFF.

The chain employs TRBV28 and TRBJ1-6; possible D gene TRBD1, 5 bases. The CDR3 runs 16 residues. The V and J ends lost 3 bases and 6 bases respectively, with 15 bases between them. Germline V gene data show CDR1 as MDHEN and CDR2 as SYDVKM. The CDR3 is CASSFAGGGLNSPLHF. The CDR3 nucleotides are TGTGCCAGCAGTTTTGCCGGCGGGGGTCTTAATTCACCCCTCCACTTT.

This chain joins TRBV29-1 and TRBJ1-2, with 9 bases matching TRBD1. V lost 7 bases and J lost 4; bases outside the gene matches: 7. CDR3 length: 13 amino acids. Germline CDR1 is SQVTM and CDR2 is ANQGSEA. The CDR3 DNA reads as TGCAGCGCGAGGCCGGGACAGGGCTATGGCTACACCTTC. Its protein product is CSARPGQGYGYTF.

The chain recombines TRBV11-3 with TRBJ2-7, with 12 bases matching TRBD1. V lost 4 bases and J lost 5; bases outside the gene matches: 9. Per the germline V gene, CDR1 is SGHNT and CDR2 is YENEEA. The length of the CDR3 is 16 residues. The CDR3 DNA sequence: TGTGCCAGCAGCTCCCGAGGGACAGGGGGCGAGAACGAGCAGTACTTC. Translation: CASSSRGTGGENEQYF.

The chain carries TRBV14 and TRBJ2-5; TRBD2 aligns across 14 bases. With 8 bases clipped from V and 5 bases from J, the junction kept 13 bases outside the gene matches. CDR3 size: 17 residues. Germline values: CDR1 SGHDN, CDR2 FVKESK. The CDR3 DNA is TGTGCCAGCCCATCCGGGACTAGCGGGAGTCACTGGGAGACCCAGTACTTC. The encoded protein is CASPSGTSGSHWETQYF. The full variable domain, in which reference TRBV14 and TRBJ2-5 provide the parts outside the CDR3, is EAGVTQFPSHSVIEKGQTVTLRCDPISGHDNLYWYRRVMGKEIKFLLHFVKESKQDESGMPNNRFLAERTGGTYSTLKVQPAELEDSGVYFCASPSGTSGSHWETQYFGPGTRLLVL.

DNA for the CDR3: TGCGCCAGCAGCCCCTTCACACAGGCCCTGAACACTGAAGCTTTCTTT. Translation: CASSPFTQALNTEAFF. The rearrangement uses TRBV4-1 and TRBJ1-1, with D possibly TRBD1 on 5 matching bases. The CDR3 contains 16 residues. Deletions cut 4 bases from V and 0 bases from J, with 15 bases between. Germline CDR1 reads MGHRA; CDR2 reads YSYEKL.

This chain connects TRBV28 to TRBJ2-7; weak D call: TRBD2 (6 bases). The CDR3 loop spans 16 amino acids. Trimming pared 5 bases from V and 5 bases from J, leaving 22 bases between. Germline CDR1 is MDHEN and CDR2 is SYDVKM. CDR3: CASSTDYRNGVDEQYF. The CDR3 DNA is TGTGCCAGCAGTACGGACTATCGGAACGGTGTTGACGAGCAGTACTTC.

The CDR3 is CASIDREVDQPQHF. CDR3 nucleotides: TGTGCCAGCATCGACAGGGAAGTGGATCAGCCCCAGCATTTT. The chain links TRBV25-1 to TRBJ1-5; TRBD1 matches 7 bases. V gave up 7 bases and J gave up 5 bases; unmatched junction bases: 8. The CDR3 extends over 14 amino acids. Germline CDR1 and CDR2: MGHDK and SYGVNS.

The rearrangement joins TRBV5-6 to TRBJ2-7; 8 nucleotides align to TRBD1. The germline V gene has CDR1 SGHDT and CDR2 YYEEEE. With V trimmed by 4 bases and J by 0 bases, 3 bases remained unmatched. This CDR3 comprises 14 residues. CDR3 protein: CASSRTGGSYEQYF. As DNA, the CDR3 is TGTGCCAGCAGCAGAACAGGGGGCTCCTACGAGCAGTACTTC.

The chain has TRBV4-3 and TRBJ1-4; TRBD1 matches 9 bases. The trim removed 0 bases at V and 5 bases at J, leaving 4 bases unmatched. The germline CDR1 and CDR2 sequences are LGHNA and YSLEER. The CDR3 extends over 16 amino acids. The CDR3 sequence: CASSQDLGTGNEKLFF. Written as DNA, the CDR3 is TGCGCCAGCAGCCAAGATTTGGGGACAGGGAATGAAAAACTGTTTTTT.

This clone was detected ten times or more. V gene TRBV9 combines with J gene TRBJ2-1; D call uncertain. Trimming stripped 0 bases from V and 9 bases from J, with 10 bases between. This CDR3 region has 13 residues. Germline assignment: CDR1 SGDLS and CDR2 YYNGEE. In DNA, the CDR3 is TGTGCCAGCAGCGTAGGGAGCCCAAGTGAGCAGTTCTTC. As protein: CASSVGSPSEQFF. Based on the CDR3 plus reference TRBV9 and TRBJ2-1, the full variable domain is DSGVTQTPKHLITATGQRVTLRCSPRSGDLSVYWYQQSLDQGLQFLIQYYNGEERAKGNILERFSAQQFPDLHSELNLSSLELGDSALYFCASSVGSPSEQFFGPGTRLTVL.

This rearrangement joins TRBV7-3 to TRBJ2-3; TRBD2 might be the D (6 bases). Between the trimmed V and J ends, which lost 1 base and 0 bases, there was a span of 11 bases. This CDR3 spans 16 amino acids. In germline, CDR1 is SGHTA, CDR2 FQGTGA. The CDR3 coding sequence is TGTGCCAGCAGCTTAAAGGCTGCGGGGAGCACAGATACGCAGTATTTT. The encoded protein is CASSLKAAGSTDTQYF. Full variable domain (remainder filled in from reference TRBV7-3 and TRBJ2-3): GAGVSQTPSNKVTEKGKYVELRCDPISGHTALYWYRQSLGQGPEFLIYFQGTGAADDSGLPNDRFFAVRPEGSVSTLKIQRTERGDSAVYLCASSLKAAGSTDTQYFGPGTRLTVL.